Presented here are 20 T cell receptor beta chains from one specimen sequenced in a study of blood T cell repertoires in COVID-19. The repertoire was sequenced with immunoSEQ multiplex PCR; TCRdb's copy has only in-frame clones and lacks some. Found here are 270,000 or so clones, around 89% of them singletons; the top ten hold about 4.6%. Input material: peripheral blood. Every receptor here comes from a man aged 40-55 years with acute or convalescent COVID-19.

The CDR3 sequence is CASSLDQGPYEQYF. The CDR3 bases are TGTGCCAGCAGCTTAGATCAGGGCCCCTACGAGCAGTACTTC. The chain carries TRBV7-2 and TRBJ2-7, with D maybe TRBD1 (5 bases). Germline CDR1 is SGHTA and CDR2 is FQGNSA. V was trimmed by 1 base and J by 2 bases, leaving 9 bases between them. CDR3 length: 14 residues. Complete variable domain (other parts from reference TRBV7-2 and TRBJ2-7): GAGVSQSPSNKVTEKGKDVELRCDPISGHTALYWYRQSLGQGLEFLIYFQGNSAPDKSGLPSDRFSAERTGGSVSTLTIQRTQQEDSAVYLCASSLDQGPYEQYFGPGTRLTVT.

The chain carries TRBV30 and TRBJ1-5; the D gene is possibly TRBD1 (6 bases). With 1 base removed from V and 1 base from J, the gap between germline ends came to 17 bases. The CDR3 contains 17 residues. CDR1 GTSNPN and CDR2 SVGIG come from the germline V gene (reference sequence). CDR3 residues: CAWSGSKGVGSNQPQHF. The CDR3 DNA reads TGTGCCTGGAGTGGCTCGAAGGGGGTTGGGAGCAATCAGCCCCAGCATTTT.

V and J are TRBV19 and TRBJ2-1; possibly TRBD1 for D (6 bases). CDR1 and CDR2 from the germline V gene are LNHDA and SQIVND (reference sequence). V was pared by 6 bases and J by 2 bases, with 11 bases between. The CDR3 is made up of 14 amino acids. Here the CDR3 reads CASRDSDTYNEQFF. Written as DNA, the CDR3 is TGTGCCAGTAGGGACAGCGATACCTACAATGAGCAGTTCTTC.

The V gene is TRBV19, the J gene TRBJ1-2; 8 bases are a match to TRBD1. The CDR3 is made up of 16 amino acids. The V gene's germline CDR1 is LNHDA and CDR2 SQIVND (reference sequence). V shed 3 bases and J 0 bases; nucleotides not matched to a gene: 6. For the CDR3, the DNA is TGTGCCAGTAGTATCAGGGGGCCGTCGGCTAACTATGGCTACACCTTC. It is translated as CASSIRGPSANYGYTF.

The rearrangement uses TRBV21-1 and TRBJ2-7; the DNA was not used to check the table's D call, TRBD1. TRBV21-1 is described as a pseudogene. This CDR3 has 14 residues. The CDR3 nucleotides read TGTGCCAGCAGCAAAACACGCCGCTCCTACGAGCAGTACTTC. This encodes CASSKTRRSYEQYF.

The chain is built from TRBV5-1 and TRBJ1-2; the D is unclear. The CDR3 is 15 residues long. The V end was cut by 4 bases, the J end by 6 bases, with 19 bases between. Germline V gene sequence: CDR1 SGHRS, CDR2 YFSETQ. The CDR3 protein is CASSPLAQAAHGYTF. The CDR3 nucleotides read TGCGCCAGCAGCCCCCTGGCGCAGGCTGCCCATGGCTACACCTTC.

The chain joins TRBV2 to TRBJ2-3; D ambiguous. In germline, CDR1 is SNHLY, CDR2 FYNNEI. V was cut by 6 bases and J by 0 bases, with 7 bases left in between. CDR3 size: 13 residues. In DNA, the CDR3 is TGTGCCAGCAGGTGGAGAAGCACAGATACGCAGTATTTT. It encodes CASRWRSTDTQYF.

The rearrangement uses TRBV12-5 and TRBJ2-7; 8 nucleotides agree with TRBD1. Germline-derived CDR1 and CDR2 are LGHNT and FRNRAP. After removal of 5 bases from V and 3 bases from J, the junction contained 6 bases not matched to a gene. CDR3 length: 14 residues. In DNA, the CDR3 is TGTGCTAGTGGTGTGCACAGGGGGTTCTACGAGCAGTACTTC. Translating gives CASGVHRGFYEQYF. Full variable domain (outside the CDR3, taken from reference TRBV12-5 and TRBJ2-7): DARVTQTPRHKVTEMGQEVTMRCQPILGHNTVFWYRQTMMQGLELLAYFRNRAPLDDSGMPKDRFSAEMPDATLATLKIQPSEPRDSAVYFCASGVHRGFYEQYFGPGTRLTVT.

This chain links TRBV11-3 with TRBJ2-6; weak D call: TRBD2 (5 bases). This CDR3 is built from 15 residues. CDR1 and CDR2 from the germline V gene are SGHNT and YENEEA. The V end lost 5 bases, the J end lost 0 bases, and 8 bases lay between the germline ends. CDR3 region: CASSRRYSGANVLTF. The CDR3 DNA follows: TGTGCCAGCAGCAGGAGGTACTCTGGGGCCAACGTCCTGACTTTC.

This clone was counted a single time. The V gene is TRBV5-1, the J gene TRBJ2-3; TRBD2 matches at 7 bases. After removal of 0 bases from V and 2 bases from J, the junction contained 9 bases not matched to a gene. Germline V lookup: CDR1 SGHRS, CDR2 YFSETQ. This CDR3 contains 17 residues. CDR3 nucleotide sequence: TGCGCCAGCAGCTTGGATGGGCTAGCGGCGCACACAGATACGCAGTATTTT. Its translation: CASSLDGLAAHTDTQYF.

This chain links TRBV3-1 (or the pseudogene TRBV3-2) with TRBJ1-1; 7 bases agree with TRBD1. The CDR3 loop spans 15 amino acids. With V trimmed by 4 bases and J by 0 bases, 5 bases remained unmatched. Germline V gene sequence: CDR1 LGHDT, CDR2 YNNKEL (reference sequence). CDR3 nucleotides: TGTGCCAGCAGCCGAGAAGGGGGCATGAACACTGAAGCTTTCTTT. It specifies CASSREGGMNTEAFF.

The chain has TRBV6-1 and TRBJ1-1; no clear D gene. The CDR3 has 13 residues. Germline CDR1 reads MNHNS; CDR2 reads SASEGT. The V and J ends lost 4 bases and 5 bases respectively, with 11 bases between them. The CDR3 DNA reads TGTGCCAGCAGTGTAGCCCGGAGGACTGAAGCTTTCTTT. It encodes CASSVARRTEAFF.

The chain recombines TRBV5-1 with TRBJ1-2, with D possibly TRBD1 on 6 matching bases. The ends were cut back, 4 bases at V and 6 bases at J, with 16 bases in the middle. The CDR3 has 14 amino acids. Germline CDR1 and CDR2: SGHRS and YFSETQ. The CDR3 region is CASSRQTGPDGYTF. CDR3 DNA sequence: TGCGCCAGCAGCCGCCAGACAGGTCCGGATGGCTACACCTTC.

This rearrangement joins TRBV30 to TRBJ1-4; D remains unclear. The CDR3 sequence is 12 residues long. Trimming left V 2 bases short and J 10 bases short, with 11 bases between. Per the germline V gene, CDR1 is GTSNPN and CDR2 is SVGIG (reference sequence). This CDR3 reads CAWSNPPGKLFF. Written as DNA, the CDR3 is TGTGCCTGGAGTAACCCACCGGGAAAACTGTTTTTT.

This clone was seen just once. CDR3 sequence (DNA): TGTGCCAGCAGTGCGAATTCAGGGGGTGGGAACACTGAAGCTTTCTTT. It translates to CASSANSGGGNTEAFF. The rearrangement uses TRBV25-1 and TRBJ1-1; TRBD1 aligns across 7 bases. Germline trimming cut 4 bases from V and 1 base from J; bases unmatched to any gene: 9. CDR3 size: 16 residues. Germline CDR1 reads MGHDK; CDR2 reads SYGVNS.

The chain uses TRBV7-8 and TRBJ1-2; maybe TRBD1 (5 bases). This CDR3 has 12 residues. The germline V gene has CDR1 SGHVS and CDR2 FQNEAQ. V was clipped by 2 bases and J by 8 bases, with 9 bases between them. Here the CDR3 DNA reads TGTGCCAGCAGCTTACAGGGCTGGGGCTACACCTTC. Translated: CASSLQGWGYTF.

This chain links TRBV27 with TRBJ2-3, with D possibly TRBD1 on 5 matching bases. The CDR3 has 13 residues. From germline, CDR1 is MNHEY and CDR2 SMNVEV (reference sequence). The V gene lost 0 bases and the J gene lost 7 bases, with 8 bases spanning the gap. Here the CDR3 DNA reads TGTGCCAGCAGTTTATCGAACAGGAATACGCAGTATTTT. Translation: CASSLSNRNTQYF.

The V gene is TRBV3-1 (or the pseudogene TRBV3-2), the J gene TRBJ2-1, with 11 bases matching TRBD2. Trimming removed 4 bases from V and 9 bases from J; junction bases left unmatched: 11. The CDR3 consists of 16 residues. In germline, CDR1 is LGHDT, CDR2 YNNKEL (reference sequence). CDR3 in DNA: TGTGCCAGCAGCCCCCGACTAGCGGGGACGAGGGGTGAGCAGTTCTTC. Translated: CASSPRLAGTRGEQFF.

This rearrangement joins TRBV6-6 to TRBJ2-7; TRBD2 might be the D (6 bases). Per germline, CDR1 MNHNY and CDR2 SVGAGI (reference sequence). The CDR3 spans 15 residues. Trimming took 0 bases from V and 7 from J, leaving 16 bases between them. CDR3 nucleotides: TGTGCCAGCAGTTACTCGAATCGCGGGATCGGAGAGCAGTACTTC. Residues: CASSYSNRGIGEQYF.

The chain is built from TRBV6-6 and TRBJ2-1, with D tentatively TRBD2 (5 bases). The V gene lost 7 bases and the J gene lost 8 bases, with 15 bases spanning the gap. The CDR3 length is 13 residues. From germline, CDR1 is MNHNY and CDR2 SVGAGI (reference sequence). The CDR3 DNA sequence: TGTGCCAGCACCTTCCGAGGAGGAGATGAGCAGTTCTTC. Translated, it gives CASTFRGGDEQFF.